What follows describes a single TCR beta chain. The antigen is unknown. The table came from immunoSEQ multiplex PCR; TCRdb's copy has only in-frame clones and leaves some out. The sample has roughly 90,000 clones; 88% are singletons. This specimen comes from a study of graft-versus-host responses after intestinal transplantation. Study at large: Following induction with anti-thymocyte globulin, all recipients were given tacrolimus and steroids for two to three years.

The CDR3 loop spans 16 amino acids. The germline V gene encodes CDR1 MDHEN and CDR2 SYDVKM. V was trimmed by 5 bases and J by 9 bases, leaving 25 bases between them. Source: unstimulated CD4+ T cells sorted from spleen or lymph node cells, taken before transplant. The TCR comes from a human donor who was the organ donor for an intestinal transplant. The V call is TRBV28, the J call TRBJ2-5, with a tentative D call TRBD2 (6 bases). The CDR3 region has the DNA TGTGCCAGCAGTGCCCAACCAGGGACGGGAGTGTCGGCCCAGTACTTC. Residues: CASSAQPGTGVSAQYF.